What follows describes a single T cell receptor beta chain. Its antigen is as yet unknown. Sequence at one end of the junction differs from germline and may be a read error. In TCRdb, the reads were re-called with MiXCR into one record per CDR3 protein. The sample records approximately 76,000 distinct CDR3 sequences, more than 20% being singletons. The CDR3 contains 12 residues. The germline V gene encodes CDR1 SGHVS and CDR2 FNYEAQ. These data are taken from a study of T cell repertoires in cytomegalovirus infection. Study as a whole: TCR beta signatures that were public indicated CMV infection and matching HLA type.

Overall study findings and caveats: The ex vivo response was dominated by HLA-C-restricted CMV-specific TCR beta clonotypes.

The chain joins TRBV7-6 to TRBJ2-1, with D uncertain. The TCR comes from a human donor in good health (CMV status not recorded). Some clones in this sample may be carry-over from other donors' samples. The sequenced sample was CD8+ T cells from cultured PBMCs, obtained from culture after CMV antigen stimulation. In nucleotides, the CDR3 is TGTGCCAACAGCCTGACGTGGGGAGAGCAGTTCTTC. It codes for CANSLTWGEQFF.